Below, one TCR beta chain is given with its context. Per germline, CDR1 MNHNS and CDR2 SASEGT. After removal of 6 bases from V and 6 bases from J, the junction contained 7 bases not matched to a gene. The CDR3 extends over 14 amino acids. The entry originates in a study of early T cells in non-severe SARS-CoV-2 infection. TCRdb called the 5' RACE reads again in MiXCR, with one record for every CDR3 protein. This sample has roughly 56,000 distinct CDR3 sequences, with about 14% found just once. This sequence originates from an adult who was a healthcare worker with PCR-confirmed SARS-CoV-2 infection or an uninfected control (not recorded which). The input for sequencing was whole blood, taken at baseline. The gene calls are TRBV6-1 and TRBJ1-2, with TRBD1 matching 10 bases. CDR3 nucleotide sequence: TGTGCCAGCAGAAGGGACAGGGGTGATGATGGCTACACCTTC. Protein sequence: CASRRDRGDDGYTF.